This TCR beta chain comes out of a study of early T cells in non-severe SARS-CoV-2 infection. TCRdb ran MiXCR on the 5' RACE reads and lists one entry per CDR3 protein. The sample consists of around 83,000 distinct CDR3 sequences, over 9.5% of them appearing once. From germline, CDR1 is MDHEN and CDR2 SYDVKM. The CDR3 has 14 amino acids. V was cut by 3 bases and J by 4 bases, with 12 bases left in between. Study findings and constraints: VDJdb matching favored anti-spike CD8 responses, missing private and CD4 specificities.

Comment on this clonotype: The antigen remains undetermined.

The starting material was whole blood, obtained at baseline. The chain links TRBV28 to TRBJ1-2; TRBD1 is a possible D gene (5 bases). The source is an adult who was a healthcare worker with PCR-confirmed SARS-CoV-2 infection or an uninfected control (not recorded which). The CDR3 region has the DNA TGTGCCAGCAGTTTGTTAAGGGGAACCTATGGCTACACCTTC. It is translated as CASSLLRGTYGYTF.